This entry is about one TCR beta chain. Its specificity is not known. The record originates from a study of T cell repertoires in cytomegalovirus infection. Study-wide background: Recently identified HLA-C-restricted CMV epitopes were used, and well-studied HLA-B-restricted CMV epitopes were used as well.

TCRdb passed the reads through MiXCR, listing each CDR3 protein once. The repertoire has fewer than 950,000 distinct CDR3 sequences, around a third of them found once; the top ten carry 9.5% to 15%. Study-level results: In two of eight donors, the top clonotype was HLA-C-restricted CMV-specific. Identification of carriers of CMV plus the relevant HLA was performed using cumulative public TCR beta family frequency.

The CDR3 loop spans 16 amino acids. The germline gives CDR1 DFQATT, CDR2 SNEGSKA (reference sequence). V shed 0 bases and J 2 bases; nucleotides not matched to a gene: 6. The sample in question was cultured CD8+ T cells from PBMCs, obtained from culture after CMV antigen stimulation. This receptor was taken from a human donor in good health (CMV status not recorded). Some clones in this sample may be carry-over from other donors' samples. The V and J genes are TRBV20-1 and TRBJ1-5, with 8 bases aligning to TRBD1. The CDR3 reads CSAREGQVDGNQPQHF. CDR3 coding DNA: TGCAGTGCTAGAGAGGGACAGGTGGACGGCAATCAGCCCCAGCATTTT.